These 5 T cell receptor beta chains share one sample of origin, sequenced in a study of long-term antiretroviral therapy in people with HIV. At the survey level, the v3.0 immunoSEQ assay was run. Only in-frame clones appear in the TCRdb table, and some are missing; sequencing was by immunoSEQ multiplex PCR. The table includes over 25,000 clones, about 84% detected once. Sequencing was performed on unsorted PBMCs, taken 0.8 years before starting antiretroviral therapy. The receptors derive from a man between 18 and 35 years old with HIV.

This sequence joins TRBV7-9 and TRBJ2-1; the D is unclear. The CDR3 loop spans 18 amino acids. Germline values: CDR1 SEHNR, CDR2 FQNEAQ (reference sequence). V was shortened by 5 bases and J by 0 bases, with 20 bases between the two germline ends. The CDR3 loop reads CASSPRLGGRSSYNEQFF. As DNA, the CDR3 is TGTGCCAGCAGCCCGCGGCTGGGCGGTAGAAGCTCCTACAATGAGCAGTTCTTC.

This chain links TRBV28 with TRBJ2-7; 8 bases are shared with TRBD1. Trimming removed 5 bases from V and 3 bases from J; junction bases left unmatched: 6. Germline V CDR1 and CDR2: MDHEN, SYDVKM. This CDR3 has 14 amino acids. CDR3 DNA: TGTGCCAGCAGTATCCCCGGGACAGGCTACGAGCAGTACTTC. It yields the protein CASSIPGTGYEQYF.

J is TRBJ1-2 and V is TRBV5-6, with D unresolved. CDR3 size: 14 residues. Deletions cut 0 bases from V and 6 bases from J, with 12 bases between. Per the germline V gene, CDR1 is SGHDT and CDR2 is YYEEEE. As DNA, the CDR3 is TGTGCCAGCAGCTTGGGCAGTCAAAGGCATGGCTACACCTTC. Protein: CASSLGSQRHGYTF.

In this sample, this clone turned up a few times. The CDR3 spells CAWGPGTVGNTIYF. In nucleotides, the CDR3 is TGTGCCTGGGGACCAGGGACGGTCGGAAACACCATATATTTT. The chain is built from TRBV30 and TRBJ1-3, with D possibly being TRBD1 (5 bases). V lost 5 bases and J 4 bases, leaving 15 bases between the germline ends. This CDR3 region has 14 residues. Germline V gene sequence: CDR1 GTSNPN, CDR2 SVGIG (reference sequence).

In this sample, this clone turned up a few times. The gene calls are TRBV12-5 and TRBJ1-5; tentatively, D is TRBD1 (6 bases). V was clipped by 1 base and J by 2 bases, with 15 bases between them. CDR1 and CDR2 (germline): LGHNT, FRNRAP. The CDR3 covers 17 residues. CDR3 sequence: CASGLALTGGGNQPQHF. DNA for the CDR3: TGTGCTAGTGGTTTGGCACTGACAGGCGGGGGCAATCAGCCCCAGCATTTT.